These 30 T cell receptor beta chains were sequenced from one sample in a study of cytomegalovirus exposure and HLA in healthy donors. Vbeta (60) and Jbeta (13) primers were used in the PCR. Profiled with immunoSEQ multiplex PCR; TCRdb holds only in-frame clones, not every one. The top ten clones hold about 3% of a sample with about 200,000 clones, approximately 80% of them seen once. What was sequenced was PBMCs. All receptors come from a man aged 30 to 39 in good health and CMV-seronegative.

The CDR3 sequence: CSVEVPPGSKGYTF. The CDR3 nucleotides are TGCAGCGTTGAAGTTCCCCCCGGGTCTAAGGGCTACACCTTC. V and J are TRBV29-1 and TRBJ1-2, with no clear D. The CDR3 contains 14 residues. Between the trimmed V and J ends, which lost 1 base and 8 bases, there was a span of 17 bases. Germline V gene sequence: CDR1 SQVTM, CDR2 ANQGSEA.

The J gene is TRBJ1-1, the V gene TRBV5-8; possible D gene TRBD1, 5 bases. CDR1 SGHTS and CDR2 YDEGEE come from the germline V gene. This CDR3 region has 14 residues. V was cut by 0 bases and J by 1 base, with 7 bases left in between. The CDR3 DNA reads TGTGCCAGCAGCTTGGTTGGACAGAACACTGAAGCTTTCTTT. Protein: CASSLVGQNTEAFF. Full variable domain (rest looked up from reference TRBV5-8 and TRBJ1-1): EAGVTQSPTHLIKTRGQQATLRCSPISGHTSVYWYQQALGLGLQFLLWYDEGEERNRGNFPPRFSGRQFPNYSSELNVNALELEDSALYLCASSLVGQNTEAFFGQGTRLTVV.

This chain links TRBV2 with TRBJ1-6, with TRBD1 identical over 9 bases. Germline trimming cut 6 bases from V and 9 bases from J; bases unmatched to any gene: 6. This CDR3 comprises 14 residues. Germline-derived CDR1 and CDR2 are SNHLY and FYNNEI. The CDR3 loop is CASSTQGASSPLHF. In DNA form, the CDR3 reads TGTGCCAGCAGCACACAGGGGGCGAGTTCACCCCTCCACTTT.

J is TRBJ1-1 and V is TRBV4-1; possibly TRBD1 for D (6 bases). V lost 0 bases, J lost 2 bases, and 19 bases lay in between. Germline V CDR1 and CDR2: MGHRA, YSYEKL. The CDR3 loop spans 18 amino acids. CDR3 in DNA: TGCGCCAGCAGCCAAGATTTCCTGGGGGCGCGTAGTAACACTGAAGCTTTCTTT. This encodes CASSQDFLGARSNTEAFF.

This chain uses TRBV27 with TRBJ2-7; the match to TRBD1 covers 9 bases. The trim removed 0 bases at V and 0 bases at J, leaving 6 bases unmatched. Germline V gene lookup returns CDR1 MNHEY and CDR2 SMNVEV (reference sequence). The CDR3 consists of 17 residues. The chain's CDR3 is CASSLSTGGKSSYEQYF. The CDR3 nucleotides read TGTGCCAGCAGTTTATCGACAGGGGGGAAAAGCTCCTACGAGCAGTACTTC.

The chain employs TRBV28 and TRBJ2-5, with unresolved D. V was trimmed by 4 bases and J by 0 bases, leaving 12 bases between them. This CDR3 spans 15 amino acids. The V gene's germline CDR1 is MDHEN and CDR2 SYDVKM. CDR3 region: CASSSAPLDQETQYF. CDR3 DNA: TGTGCCAGCAGTTCAGCGCCCCTAGACCAAGAGACCCAGTACTTC.

The V gene is TRBV6-1, the J gene TRBJ2-7, with TRBD2 as a possible D gene (6 bases). CDR3 length equals 15 residues. CDR1 is MNHNS, CDR2 SASEGT, per germline. Trimming pared 5 bases from V and 1 base from J, leaving 15 bases between. The CDR3 is CASSRGRVQSYEQYF. Here the CDR3 DNA reads TGTGCCAGCAGTCGGGGGAGAGTACAATCCTACGAGCAGTACTTC.

This chain joins TRBV28 and TRBJ1-4; D remains unclear. The CDR3 totals 15 residues. Trimming stripped 5 bases from V and 3 bases from J, with 13 bases between. CDR1 is MDHEN and CDR2 is SYDVKM in the germline V gene. The CDR3 here is CASSPSGVANEKLFF. The CDR3 region has the DNA TGTGCCAGCAGTCCAAGCGGGGTTGCTAATGAAAAACTGTTTTTT.

The V and J genes are TRBV2 and TRBJ2-1; maybe TRBD2 (6 bases). Germline V gene data show CDR1 as SNHLY and CDR2 as FYNNEI. V was clipped by 6 bases and J by 15 bases, with 18 bases between them. The CDR3 is 12 residues long. CDR3 amino acids: CASSAPGRSSFF. In DNA, the CDR3 is TGTGCCAGCAGCGCCCCAGGGAGGAGCTCGTTCTTC.

The gene calls are TRBV4-2 and TRBJ2-5; 8 bases match TRBD1. Germline trimming cut 1 base from V and 3 bases from J; bases unmatched to any gene: 4. The CDR3 is made up of 15 amino acids. Germline CDR1 LGHNA, CDR2 YNFKEQ. The CDR3 here is CASSQGPTGEETQYF. The CDR3 DNA is TGTGCCAGCAGCCAAGGGCCGACAGGGGAAGAGACCCAGTACTTC.

The V gene is TRBV29-1, the J gene TRBJ2-3; the match to TRBD2 covers 7 bases. Germline V lookup: CDR1 SQVTM, CDR2 ANQGSEA. The CDR3 covers 12 residues. V was pared by 0 bases and J by 8 bases, with 2 bases of the junction left unmatched. This CDR3 is CSVEEGGGTQYF. As DNA, the CDR3 is TGCAGCGTTGAAGAGGGGGGGGGTACGCAGTATTTT.

This clone was seen more than once but under ten times. The chain couples TRBV11-2 to TRBJ1-2, with TRBD1 identical over 7 bases. Germline V gene sequence: CDR1 SGHAT, CDR2 FQNNGV. CDR3 length: 14 residues. The V segment lost 1 base and the J segment 6 bases; nucleotides outside the gene matches: 5. CDR3: CASSLAFDRDGYTF. The DNA for the CDR3 is TGTGCCAGCAGCTTAGCCTTCGACAGGGATGGCTACACCTTC.

V usage is TRBV18 and J usage is TRBJ2-3; TRBD1 matches 9 bases. The CDR3 runs 16 residues. Trimming at V came to 6 bases and at J to 6 bases, leaving 13 bases not matched to a gene. CDR1 is KGHSH and CDR2 is LQKENI in the germline V gene. DNA of the CDR3: TGTGCCAGCTCCCCTAGGACAGGGGTAATCTGGGATACGCAGTATTTT. It specifies CASSPRTGVIWDTQYF.

This clone was seen a few times. Compared with germline, one end of the junction differs, possibly owing to a read error. V is TRBV27 and J is TRBJ1-5; D may be TRBD1 (5 bases). From germline, CDR1 is MNHEY and CDR2 SMNVEV (reference sequence). There are 17 residues in the CDR3. Here the CDR3 DNA reads TGTGCCGGCAGGCGTGAAAGGGGAAGTCCTCACTGTCAGCCCCAGCATTTT. It translates to CAGRRERGSPHCQPQHF.

The genes are TRBV28 and TRBJ1-6; D uncertain. The CDR3 contains 18 residues. Looked up from germline, CDR1 is MDHEN and CDR2 is SYDVKM. The ends were cut back, 2 bases at V and 0 bases at J, with 14 bases in the middle. The CDR3 reads CASSLPSRSSSYNSPLHF. The CDR3 nucleotides read TGTGCCAGCAGTTTACCTAGCCGCAGTAGCTCCTATAATTCACCCCTCCACTTT.

This CDR3 is CASSYRMNTEAFF. CDR3 nucleotides: TGTGCCAGCAGCTACAGGATGAACACTGAAGCTTTCTTT. The chain couples TRBV11-3 to TRBJ1-1; D possibly corresponds to TRBD1 (5 bases). Trimming stripped 4 bases from V and 0 bases from J, with 6 bases between. CDR1 and CDR2 from the germline V gene are SGHNT and YENEEA. CDR3 length: 13 amino acids.

This chain links TRBV7-9 with TRBJ2-1; D may be TRBD2 (7 bases). V lost 10 bases to trimming and J lost 4 bases, with 29 bases between them. Germline CDR1 reads SEHNR; CDR2 reads FQNEAQ (reference sequence). The CDR3 runs 18 residues. In DNA form, the CDR3 reads TGTGCCACCGTTGCTTCGAACGGGGGGCCAATTTCTTACAATGAGCAGTTCTTC. As protein: CATVASNGGPISYNEQFF. The full variable domain, completed using reference TRBV7-9 and TRBJ2-1, is DTGVSQNPRHKITKRGQNVTFRCDPISEHNRLYWYRQTLGQGPEFLTYFQNEAQLEKSRLLSDRFSAERPKGSFSTLEIQRTEQGDSAMYLCATVASNGGPISYNEQFFGPGTRLTVL.

The V call is TRBV27, the J call TRBJ1-2, with TRBD1 matching 7 bases. Trimming cost V 3 bases and J 4 bases; bases outside gene matches: 8. There are 15 residues in the CDR3. Germline CDR1 and CDR2: MNHEY and SMNVEV (reference sequence). Here the CDR3 reads CASSFLGQDPYGYTF. The CDR3 DNA is TGTGCCAGCAGTTTCCTTGGACAGGATCCCTATGGCTACACCTTC.

This clone was found once. CDR3 sequence: CASSYGLSGSYEQYF. CDR3 sequence (DNA): TGTGCCAGCAGTTACGGACTTTCAGGTTCCTACGAGCAGTACTTC. The chain carries TRBV6-6 and TRBJ2-7; possible D gene TRBD2, 5 bases. Germline CDR1 MNHNY, CDR2 SVGAGI (reference sequence). CDR3 length: 15 residues. Trimming left V 2 bases short and J 1 base short, with 12 bases between.

The genes are TRBV15 and TRBJ2-2; 9 nucleotides match TRBD1. The CDR3 loop spans 15 amino acids. V shed 4 bases, J shed 5 bases, and the junction held 5 bases outside the gene matches. CDR1 and CDR2 from the germline V gene are LNHNV and YYDKDF (reference sequence). The CDR3 sequence is CATSKQGAKTGELFF. The CDR3 DNA follows: TGTGCCACCAGCAAACAGGGGGCTAAGACCGGGGAGCTGTTTTTT.

This clone was picked up a small number of times. V gene TRBV25-1 combines with J gene TRBJ2-1; 10 nucleotides align to TRBD1. This CDR3 has 14 amino acids. Trimming cost V 8 bases and J 7 bases; bases outside gene matches: 8. Germline V gene sequence: CDR1 MGHDK, CDR2 SYGVNS. CDR3 residues: CASARQGAWNEQFF. CDR3 coding DNA: TGTGCCAGCGCCCGACAGGGGGCCTGGAATGAGCAGTTCTTC.

The chain links TRBV6-5 to TRBJ2-7; 8 bases line up with TRBD1. The CDR3 has 15 amino acids. CDR1 is MNHEY and CDR2 is SVGAGI in the germline V gene. With 4 bases clipped from V and 5 bases from J, the junction kept 10 bases outside the gene matches. CDR3 in DNA: TGTGCCAGCAGTTTAGGACAGGGCTTTTGGAACGAGCAGTACTTC. Protein product: CASSLGQGFWNEQYF.

The chain has TRBV4-3 and TRBJ1-1; no reliable D call. The germline V gene encodes CDR1 LGHNA and CDR2 YSLEER. V was clipped by 0 bases and J by 2 bases, with 10 bases between them. This CDR3 is built from 15 residues. The CDR3 reads CASSQDRTPNTEAFF. DNA for the CDR3: TGCGCCAGCAGCCAAGATCGAACACCCAACACTGAAGCTTTCTTT.

V is TRBV27 and J is TRBJ2-3, with D possibly matching TRBD1 (8 bases). The CDR3 loop spans 17 amino acids. V was pared by 6 bases and J by 4 bases, with 23 bases between. CDR1 is MNHEY, CDR2 SMNVEV, per germline (reference sequence). CDR3 amino acids: CASRIRGARGRSDTQYF. The CDR3 nucleotides are TGTGCCAGCAGAATTCGGGGGGCCAGGGGGCGCTCAGATACGCAGTATTTT.

This clone has a single count. The V call is TRBV27, the J call TRBJ1-6; D remains unclear. The CDR3 covers 15 residues. Deletions cut 4 bases from V and 9 bases from J, with 16 bases between. Germline assignment: CDR1 MNHEY and CDR2 SMNVEV (reference sequence). CDR3 in amino acids: CASSSGGSRASPLHF. CDR3 DNA: TGTGCCAGCAGTTCGGGCGGGTCCCGGGCTTCACCCCTCCACTTT.

V and J are TRBV5-1 and TRBJ2-5; D gene uncertain. CDR3 length: 12 residues. Germline CDR1 is SGHRS and CDR2 is YFSETQ. The V end lost 3 bases, the J end lost 0 bases, and 3 bases lay between the germline ends. This chain's CDR3 is CASSSNQETQYF. As DNA, the CDR3 is TGCGCCAGCAGCTCAAACCAAGAGACCCAGTACTTC. Based on the CDR3 plus reference TRBV5-1 and TRBJ2-5, the full variable domain is KAGVTQTPRYLIKTRGQQVTLSCSPISGHRSVSWYQQTPGQGLQFLFEYFSETQRNKGNFPGRFSGRQFSNSRSEMNVSTLELGDSALYLCASSSNQETQYFGPGTRLLVL.

The chain couples TRBV4-2 to TRBJ2-1; possible D gene TRBD1, 5 bases. The V gene's germline CDR1 is LGHNA and CDR2 YNFKEQ. This CDR3 is built from 18 residues. Between the trimmed V and J ends, which lost 1 base and 0 bases, there was a span of 16 bases. CDR3 coding DNA: TGTGCCAGCAGCCAAGTTATTGCAGGGCTAAGCTCCTACAATGAGCAGTTCTTC. Translated: CASSQVIAGLSSYNEQFF.

This chain uses TRBV15 with TRBJ2-1; 8 nucleotides agree with TRBD1. CDR3 length: 17 amino acids. Unmatched junction bases numbered 12, after V lost 0 bases and J lost 8 bases. Per the germline V gene, CDR1 is LNHNV and CDR2 is YYDKDF (reference sequence). The CDR3 nucleotides are TGTGCCACCAGCAGAGATGGGAAGGGCAGGGGGCGGCATGAGCAGTTCTTC. Its protein is CATSRDGKGRGRHEQFF. Variable domain in full (rest from reference TRBV15 and TRBJ2-1): DAMVIQNPRYQVTQFGKPVTLSCSQTLNHNVMYWYQQKSSQAPKLLFHYYDKDFNNEADTPDNFQSRRPNTSFCFLDIRSPGLGDTAMYLCATSRDGKGRGRHEQFFGPGTRLTVL.

J is TRBJ1-1 and V is TRBV19; maybe TRBD1 (5 bases). The germline CDR1 and CDR2 sequences are LNHDA and SQIVND (reference sequence). The ends were cut back, 10 bases at V and 4 bases at J, with 19 bases in the middle. The CDR3 length is 14 residues. The CDR3 protein is CATTPQGPGTEAFF. The DNA for the CDR3 is TGTGCCACTACCCCTCAGGGTCCAGGCACTGAAGCTTTCTTT. The full variable domain, completed using reference TRBV19 and TRBJ1-1, is DGGITQSPKYLFRKEGQNVTLSCEQNLNHDAMYWYRQDPGQGLRLIYYSQIVNDFQKGDIAEGYSVSREKKESFPLTVTSAQKNPTAFYLCATTPQGPGTEAFFGQGTRLTVV.

This clone has just one count. One end of the junction is discordant with germline, which a read error may explain. This chain uses TRBV6-1 with TRBJ2-6; D is perhaps TRBD1 (5 bases). The CDR3 is 13 amino acids. The germline CDR1 and CDR2 sequences are MNHNS and SASEGT. The DNA for the CDR3 is TGTGCCAGCAGGGTCTCTGGGGCCAGCGTCCTGACTTTC. Translating gives CASRVSGASVLTF.